This TCR beta chain was identified in a study of cytotoxic CD8 clonotypes in ibrutinib-treated CLL. Overall study: Among the patients, 10 to 11 presented as relapsed/refractory and 15 as treatment-naive; approximately 17 showed unmutated IGHV. With a range of 6 to 36, the median treatment time before response samples were taken was approximately 11 months.

Study-level results: Before falling back toward baseline at progression, clonality had risen at the time of ibrutinib response.

TCR beta libraries used 2 to 2.5 micrograms of genomic DNA from cryopreserved PBMCs. Germline lookup yields CDR1 MNHEY and CDR2 SMNVEV (reference sequence). CDR3 length: 15 amino acids. Trimming took off 7 bases at V and 2 bases at J, with 18 bases between the two ends. TCRdb keeps only in-frame clones here, not all; method: immunoSEQ multiplex PCR. The sample holds about 21,000 clones, approximately 84% seen once. This clone was counted a few times. Antigen unknown. This sample comprised PBMCs, obtained before ibrutinib treatment. This receptor was identified in a human donor with chronic lymphocytic leukemia. This chain joins TRBV27 and TRBJ2-7, with D perhaps TRBD1 (8 bases). This CDR3 reads CASTPTGGGPYEQYF. CDR3 sequence (DNA): TGTGCCAGCACCCCCACAGGGGGGGGGCCCTACGAGCAGTACTTC.